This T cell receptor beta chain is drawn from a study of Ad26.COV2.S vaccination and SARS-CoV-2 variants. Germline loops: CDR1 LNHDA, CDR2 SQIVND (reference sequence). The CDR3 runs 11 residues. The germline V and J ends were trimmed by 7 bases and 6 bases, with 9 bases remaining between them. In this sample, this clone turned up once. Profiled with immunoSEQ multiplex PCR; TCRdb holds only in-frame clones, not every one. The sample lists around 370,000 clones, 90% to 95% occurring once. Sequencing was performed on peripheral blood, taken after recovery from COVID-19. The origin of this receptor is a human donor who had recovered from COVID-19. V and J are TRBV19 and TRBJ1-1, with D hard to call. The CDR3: CASTRAAEAFF. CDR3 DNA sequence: TGTGCCAGTACACGGGCTGCTGAAGCTTTCTTT.